The subject of this entry is one T cell receptor beta chain. This receptor's antigen is unknown. Base qualities are not at hand, and no much larger clone is one base apart. These data originate in a study of T cell responses to AZD1222 COVID-19 vaccine (dated by TCRdb to the early 2020s). For the wider study: A total of approximately 240 trial participants underwent TCR sequencing, of whom more than 200 had received two doses of AZD1222 and 26 had received two doses of the MenACWY control vaccine. Trial participants were enrolled by age into subgroups of 18-55, 56-69 and 70-plus years, and around 150, 28 and 57 TCR-sequenced participants, respectively, were included in these subgroups.

The CDR3 regions of human TCRbeta chains were analyzed by immunosequencing. In the original analysis: Repertoire TCRs were matched against a reference library of SARS-CoV-2-specific TCRs generated with the MIRA antigen-specificity platform. Breadth meant the fraction of unique TCRs that were SARS-CoV-2-associated, whereas depth meant the fraction of total T cells that were SARS-CoV-2-associated. Using the MIRA data, each spike-specific TCR was mapped to the spike region that the TCR reacts to and placed in a CD4 or CD8 class. Log10-transformed breadth and depth values were compared by one-way ANOVA with Sidak's multiple comparisons tests. TCRdb holds this immuneACCESS table with in-frame rearrangements only. Some clones are missing; in checked studies, unresolved V genes explain under half, and the rest has no known cause. V, J and clone size are those of that table, while D and trimming were read from the DNA. The table for this sample lists about 150,000 clones; over 80% of them were counted only once. Of the sample, less than 3.5% is held by the ten largest clones.

Explained via the paper, the time point label denotes: about 28 days (+/-7) after the second vaccine dose. AZD1222 recipients whose second dose came at about 4 weeks and those whose second dose came at about 12 weeks were combined into one group, since spike-specific TCR depth and breadth did not differ between the two schedules. Samples from vaccinated people were obtained from the UK trials COV001 and COV002, which included a single-blind randomized controlled phase 2/3 trial of AZD1222 (ChAdOx1 nCoV-19) in healthy adults. For TCRbeta chain sequencing, PBMC samples from trial participants were taken at day 0 and at day 28 after the second dose. In the germline V gene (reference sequence), CDR1 corresponds to MNHEY and CDR2 to SMNVEV. Including the terminal cysteine and phenylalanine, the CDR3 comprises 16 residues. Only the CDR3 DNA is retained, 48 bases long and in frame from the first base. V is pruned by 5 bases and J by 2 bases, leaving 9 bases of the junction without a gene match.

The paper's findings and limits, for the study overall: Reportedly, almost half of the unique spike-specific TCRs recognized epitopes lying outside the regions that are mutated in the B.1.351 and B.1.1.7 variants. The whole spike protein was spanned by vaccine-associated CD4 TCRs, and dominant responses were seen in regions 160-218 and 743-854. No day 14 peak-response samples were available, so repertoires were characterized only after the peak T cell response. Most participants were white British and females outnumbered males, and the authors suggested that clonal diversity may have been underestimated. Only six AZD1222 recipients were SARS-CoV-2 seropositive at baseline, limiting conclusions about previously exposed vaccinees. In the small 56-69-year group, the increase in depth fell short of significance, most likely because of low power. After two AZD1222 doses, both the breadth and the depth of spike-specific TCRs were significantly higher than at day 0 and than in MenACWY recipients.

The source was peripheral blood, collected 28 days after the second AZD1222 dose. Here the chain combines TRBV27 and TRBJ1-2; TRBD1 lines up with 9 middle nucleotides. This TCR came from an adult who received the AZD1222 COVID-19 vaccine. The CDR3: CASSRDRGELNYGYTF. The DNA sequence is TGTGCCAGCAGTAGAGACAGGGGGGAGCTCAACTATGGCTACACCTTC.